One sample yielded the 15 T cell receptor beta chains listed below, sequenced in a study of cytomegalovirus exposure and HLA in healthy donors. This PCR relied on a set of 60 Vbeta primers and 13 Jbeta primers. Generated by immunoSEQ multiplex PCR, the TCRdb table keeps only in-frame clones and is missing some. The sample has around 150,000 clones, around 77% seen once; the top ten hold 4.5% to 5%. Sample: PBMCs. Receptors were obtained from a woman aged 50 to 60 in good health and CMV-seronegative.

The chain uses TRBV10-3 and TRBJ2-2; 14 nucleotides line up with TRBD2. The germline V gene encodes CDR1 ENHRY and CDR2 SYGVKD. With 4 bases clipped from V and 3 bases from J, the junction kept 4 bases outside the gene matches. CDR3 length: 17 amino acids. CDR3 bases: TGTGCCATCAGTGTGACTAGCGGGGGGGCCGACACCGGGGAGCTGTTTTTT. It yields the protein CAISVTSGGADTGELFF.

V usage is TRBV7-2 and J usage is TRBJ1-1, with D hard to call. Per the germline V gene, CDR1 is SGHTA and CDR2 is FQGNSA. Trimming left V 4 bases short and J 0 bases short, with 12 bases between. There are 15 residues in the CDR3. Here the CDR3 DNA reads TGTGCCAGCAGCTCCAGCGGAAACATGAACACTGAAGCTTTCTTT. Protein: CASSSSGNMNTEAFF.

The chain combines TRBV9 with TRBJ2-1; D uncertain. The CDR3 sequence is 16 residues long. V dropped 0 bases and J dropped 0 bases, with 10 bases sitting between them. The germline V gene has CDR1 SGDLS and CDR2 YYNGEE. CDR3 region: CASSVATRSSYNEQFF. Here the CDR3 DNA reads TGTGCCAGCAGCGTAGCAACGCGGAGCTCCTACAATGAGCAGTTCTTC.

This clone occurred a few times. This chain links TRBV28 with TRBJ1-4; no firm D call. Looked up from germline, CDR1 is MDHEN and CDR2 is SYDVKM. V lost 6 bases and J 7 bases, leaving 15 bases between the germline ends. CDR3 length equals 14 residues. CDR3 amino acids: CASSVISPSEKLFF. In DNA, the CDR3 is TGTGCCAGCAGCGTTATCAGTCCTAGTGAAAAACTGTTTTTT.

The chain has TRBV9 and TRBJ2-5, with TRBD2 as a possible D gene (6 bases). Trimming shortened V by 3 bases and J by 3 bases, and 9 bases separated the two germline ends. The germline V gene encodes CDR1 SGDLS and CDR2 YYNGEE. The CDR3 length is 13 residues. CDR3 region: CASSAGGKETQYF. CDR3 bases: TGTGCCAGCAGCGCGGGCGGGAAAGAGACCCAGTACTTC.

V usage is TRBV7-2 and J usage is TRBJ2-5, with 14 nucleotides matching TRBD2. The CDR3 extends over 16 amino acids. The germline V gene encodes CDR1 SGHTA and CDR2 FQGNSA. V gave up 4 bases and J gave up 2 bases; unmatched junction bases: 3. CDR3 sequence reads: CASSSRLAGGQETQYF. CDR3 nucleotides: TGTGCCAGCAGCTCAAGACTAGCGGGGGGGCAAGAGACCCAGTACTTC.

V usage is TRBV28 and J usage is TRBJ1-2; 8 bases fit TRBD1. Germline loops: CDR1 MDHEN, CDR2 SYDVKM. J gave up 1 base and V 7 bases, and 2 bases lay outside the gene matches. The CDR3 loop spans 13 amino acids. Here the CDR3 DNA reads TGTGCCAGCACCGACAGGGGTAACTATGGCTACACCTTC. The encoded protein is CASTDRGNYGYTF.

This sequence joins TRBV19 and TRBJ2-2; TRBD1 might be the D (5 bases). V lost 6 bases, J lost 0 bases, and 8 bases lay in between. The CDR3 loop spans 14 amino acids. Germline CDR1 LNHDA, CDR2 SQIVND (reference sequence). The CDR3 DNA is TGTGCCAGTAGGGTACAGGCGAACACCGGGGAGCTGTTTTTT. Translation gives CASRVQANTGELFF.

This clone was found once. The rearrangement joins TRBV19 to TRBJ1-6, with D possibly being TRBD1 (5 bases). CDR3 length: 17 amino acids. Trimming left V 4 bases short and J 8 bases short, with 21 bases between. Germline V gives CDR1 LNHDA, CDR2 SQIVND (reference sequence). The CDR3 region is CASSSQTDLIGDSPLHF. CDR3 in DNA: TGTGCCAGTAGTAGCCAGACAGATCTGATAGGGGATTCACCCCTCCACTTT. The full variable domain, with the rest looked up from reference TRBV19 and TRBJ1-6, is DGGITQSPKYLFRKEGQNVTLSCEQNLNHDAMYWYRQDPGQGLRLIYYSQIVNDFQKGDIAEGYSVSREKKESFPLTVTSAQKNPTAFYLCASSSQTDLIGDSPLHFGNGTRLTVT.

The chain links TRBV19 to TRBJ2-1; tentative D call: TRBD2 (6 bases). Trimming stripped 7 bases from V and 6 bases from J, with 10 bases between. The CDR3 runs 12 residues. Germline V gives CDR1 LNHDA, CDR2 SQIVND (reference sequence). The CDR3 loop reads CASKAGPNEQFF. In nucleotides, the CDR3 is TGTGCCAGTAAGGCGGGGCCCAATGAGCAGTTCTTC.

The rearrangement links TRBV7-2 to TRBJ2-6; D is uncertain. With 5 bases removed from V and 2 bases from J, the gap between germline ends came to 13 bases. The CDR3 totals 16 residues. Germline loops: CDR1 SGHTA, CDR2 FQGNSA. This chain's CDR3 is CASSRSLSPGANVLTF. CDR3 DNA sequence: TGTGCCAGCAGCCGCTCACTGAGCCCTGGGGCCAACGTCCTGACTTTC.

The V call is TRBV19, the J call TRBJ1-5; 11 bases match TRBD1. The CDR3 extends over 15 amino acids. J lost 5 bases, V lost 5 bases, and 5 bases had no gene match. In germline, CDR1 is LNHDA, CDR2 SQIVND (reference sequence). CDR3 in amino acids: CASSGLGQGDQPQHF. The CDR3, as DNA: TGTGCCAGTAGTGGCCTGGGACAGGGGGATCAGCCCCAGCATTTT. Combining the CDR3 with reference TRBV19 and TRBJ1-5 gives the whole variable domain DGGITQSPKYLFRKEGQNVTLSCEQNLNHDAMYWYRQDPGQGLRLIYYSQIVNDFQKGDIAEGYSVSREKKESFPLTVTSAQKNPTAFYLCASSGLGQGDQPQHFGDGTRLSIL.

As concerns this clone: This sample includes further DNA sequences coding for the same CDR3. This chain joins TRBV2 and TRBJ2-5; 10 bases line up with TRBD2. The germline CDR1 and CDR2 sequences are SNHLY and FYNNEI. This CDR3 spans 15 amino acids. V gave up 4 bases and J gave up 2 bases; unmatched junction bases: 4. CDR3 sequence (DNA): TGTGCCAGCAGTGGACTAGCGGGTGGGCAAGAGACCCAGTACTTC. Amino acids: CASSGLAGGQETQYF.

The gene calls are TRBV16 and TRBJ1-5; TRBD1 might be the D (6 bases). The CDR3 is 14 residues long. In germline, CDR1 is KGHSY, CDR2 FQNENV. Trimming left V 2 bases short and J 6 bases short, with 11 bases between. The CDR3 loop reads CASSQIGGSQPQHF. In DNA form, the CDR3 reads TGTGCCAGCAGCCAAATTGGGGGCAGTCAGCCCCAGCATTTT.

On this clone itself: One junction end disagrees with the germline gene, perhaps due to a read error. The rearrangement links TRBV7-3 to TRBJ2-7; a possible D gene is TRBD1 (5 bases). Germline V gene sequence: CDR1 SGHTA, CDR2 FQGTGA. CDR3 size: 12 residues. The CDR3 bases are TGTTCCAGCAGCTTAATCAGGGTTGAGCAGTACTTC. Translating gives CSSSLIRVEQYF.